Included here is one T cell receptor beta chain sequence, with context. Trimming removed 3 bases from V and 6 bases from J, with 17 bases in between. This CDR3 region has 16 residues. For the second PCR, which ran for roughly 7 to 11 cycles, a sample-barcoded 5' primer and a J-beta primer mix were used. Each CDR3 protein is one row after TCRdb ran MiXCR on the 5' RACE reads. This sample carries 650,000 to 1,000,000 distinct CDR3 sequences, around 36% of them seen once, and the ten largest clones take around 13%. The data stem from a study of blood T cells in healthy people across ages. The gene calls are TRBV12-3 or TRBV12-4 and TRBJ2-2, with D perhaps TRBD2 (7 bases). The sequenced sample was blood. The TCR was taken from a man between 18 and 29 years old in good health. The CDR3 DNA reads TGTGCCAGCAGTTTTTCCCTTGGCGGGGGCGCCGGGGAGCTGTTTTTT. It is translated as CASSFSLGGGAGELFF.